Shown below are 9 T cell receptor beta chains from a single sample sequenced in a study of blood T cell repertoires in COVID-19. Sequencing was performed with immunoSEQ multiplex PCR; in TCRdb, only in-frame clones are kept and a portion is missing. The sample records some 220,000 clones, approximately 78% being singletons. The sequencing sample was made of peripheral blood. Source of these receptors: a woman aged 65 to 85 with COVID-19, enrolled during active disease.

V is TRBV9 and J is TRBJ1-6, with D possibly TRBD1 on 6 matching bases. The CDR3 length is 15 residues. Germline-derived CDR1 and CDR2 are SGDLS and YYNGEE. V lost 1 base to trimming and J lost 4 bases, with 9 bases between them. The chain's CDR3 is CASSVTTGYNSPLHF. The CDR3 nucleotides are TGTGCCAGCAGCGTAACGACAGGATATAATTCACCCCTCCACTTT.

The chain is built from TRBV2 and TRBJ2-2, with D maybe TRBD2 (6 bases). The CDR3 contains 15 residues. The V end lost 10 bases, the J end lost 2 bases, and 17 bases lay between the germline ends. The germline V gene encodes CDR1 SNHLY and CDR2 FYNNEI. Written as DNA, the CDR3 is TGTGCCACCCGAGAGGGGACTTTTAACACCGGGGAGCTGTTTTTT. This codes for CATREGTFNTGELFF.

V is TRBV2 and J is TRBJ1-2, with D perhaps TRBD1 (5 bases). The CDR3 sequence is 14 residues long. Deletions cut 6 bases from V and 8 bases from J, with 19 bases between. In germline, CDR1 is SNHLY, CDR2 FYNNEI. Here the CDR3 reads CASSPRAGRGGYTF. CDR3 bases: TGTGCCAGCAGCCCACGGGCAGGGAGGGGCGGCTACACCTTC. The full variable domain, in which reference TRBV2 and TRBJ1-2 provide the parts outside the CDR3, is EPEVTQTPSHQVTQMGQEVILRCVPISNHLYFYWYRQILGQKVEFLVSFYNNEISEKSEIFDDQFSVERPDGSNFTLKIRSTKLEDSAMYFCASSPRAGRGGYTFGSGTRLTVV.

This chain joins TRBV5-6 and TRBJ2-5; tentatively, D is TRBD1 (6 bases). Germline loops: CDR1 SGHDT, CDR2 YYEEEE. The CDR3 has 13 amino acids. V was clipped by 5 bases and J by 5 bases, with 13 bases between them. CDR3 residues: CASSYRVGETQYF. CDR3 DNA: TGTGCCAGCAGTTACAGGGTAGGCGAGACCCAGTACTTC.

The V and J genes are TRBV27 and TRBJ1-5, with D perhaps matching TRBD1 (6 bases). The CDR3 is 15 amino acids. Germline assignment: CDR1 MNHEY and CDR2 SMNVEV (reference sequence). Deletions cut 4 bases from V and 2 bases from J, with 12 bases between. The CDR3 DNA reads as TGTGCCAGCAGTTCCTCTGACAGGCGCAATCAGCCCCAGCATTTT. It yields the protein CASSSSDRRNQPQHF.

The chain uses TRBV5-1 and TRBJ2-7; TRBD1 agrees at 9 bases. There are 15 residues in the CDR3. The germline V gene has CDR1 SGHRS and CDR2 YFSETQ. V lost 1 base to trimming and J lost 3 bases; unmatched junction nucleotides: 5. The CDR3 DNA sequence: TGCGCCAGCAGCTTGACGACAGGGGGGAACTACGAGCAGTACTTC. Its translation: CASSLTTGGNYEQYF.

This chain joins TRBV7-2 and TRBJ2-1; 10 positions match TRBD2. CDR3 length: 15 residues. Germline V gene lookup returns CDR1 SGHTA and CDR2 FQGNSA. The V gene end was trimmed by 1 base and the J gene end by 7 bases; junction bases not matched to a gene: 4. DNA of the CDR3: TGTGCCAGCAGCTTAGACTCTAGCGGGAGTAATGAGCAGTTCTTC. Translation gives CASSLDSSGSNEQFF.

Details on this clone: No conserved phenylalanine or tryptophan ends this CDR3, so it is likely a read error. The limits of the CDR3 on the DNA are not certain, so only TCRdb's listed CDR3 is given. V is TRBV28 and J is TRBJ2-7; the table assigns TRBD1, which was not confirmed against the DNA. CDR1 MDHEN and CDR2 SYDVKM come from the germline V gene. Termini included, the CDR3 measures 12 amino acids. This chain's CDR3 is CASSLARVGRVC.

Concerning this clone: The sample has other DNA sequences that encode this CDR3 too. The chain uses TRBV28 and TRBJ1-4, with a tentative D call TRBD1 (6 bases). Germline V gives CDR1 MDHEN, CDR2 SYDVKM. With 5 bases removed from V and 2 bases from J, the gap between germline ends came to 12 bases. The CDR3 consists of 15 residues. CDR3 region: CASSPTGLTNEKLFF. The CDR3 bases are TGTGCCAGCAGTCCAACAGGGTTGACTAATGAAAAACTGTTTTTT.